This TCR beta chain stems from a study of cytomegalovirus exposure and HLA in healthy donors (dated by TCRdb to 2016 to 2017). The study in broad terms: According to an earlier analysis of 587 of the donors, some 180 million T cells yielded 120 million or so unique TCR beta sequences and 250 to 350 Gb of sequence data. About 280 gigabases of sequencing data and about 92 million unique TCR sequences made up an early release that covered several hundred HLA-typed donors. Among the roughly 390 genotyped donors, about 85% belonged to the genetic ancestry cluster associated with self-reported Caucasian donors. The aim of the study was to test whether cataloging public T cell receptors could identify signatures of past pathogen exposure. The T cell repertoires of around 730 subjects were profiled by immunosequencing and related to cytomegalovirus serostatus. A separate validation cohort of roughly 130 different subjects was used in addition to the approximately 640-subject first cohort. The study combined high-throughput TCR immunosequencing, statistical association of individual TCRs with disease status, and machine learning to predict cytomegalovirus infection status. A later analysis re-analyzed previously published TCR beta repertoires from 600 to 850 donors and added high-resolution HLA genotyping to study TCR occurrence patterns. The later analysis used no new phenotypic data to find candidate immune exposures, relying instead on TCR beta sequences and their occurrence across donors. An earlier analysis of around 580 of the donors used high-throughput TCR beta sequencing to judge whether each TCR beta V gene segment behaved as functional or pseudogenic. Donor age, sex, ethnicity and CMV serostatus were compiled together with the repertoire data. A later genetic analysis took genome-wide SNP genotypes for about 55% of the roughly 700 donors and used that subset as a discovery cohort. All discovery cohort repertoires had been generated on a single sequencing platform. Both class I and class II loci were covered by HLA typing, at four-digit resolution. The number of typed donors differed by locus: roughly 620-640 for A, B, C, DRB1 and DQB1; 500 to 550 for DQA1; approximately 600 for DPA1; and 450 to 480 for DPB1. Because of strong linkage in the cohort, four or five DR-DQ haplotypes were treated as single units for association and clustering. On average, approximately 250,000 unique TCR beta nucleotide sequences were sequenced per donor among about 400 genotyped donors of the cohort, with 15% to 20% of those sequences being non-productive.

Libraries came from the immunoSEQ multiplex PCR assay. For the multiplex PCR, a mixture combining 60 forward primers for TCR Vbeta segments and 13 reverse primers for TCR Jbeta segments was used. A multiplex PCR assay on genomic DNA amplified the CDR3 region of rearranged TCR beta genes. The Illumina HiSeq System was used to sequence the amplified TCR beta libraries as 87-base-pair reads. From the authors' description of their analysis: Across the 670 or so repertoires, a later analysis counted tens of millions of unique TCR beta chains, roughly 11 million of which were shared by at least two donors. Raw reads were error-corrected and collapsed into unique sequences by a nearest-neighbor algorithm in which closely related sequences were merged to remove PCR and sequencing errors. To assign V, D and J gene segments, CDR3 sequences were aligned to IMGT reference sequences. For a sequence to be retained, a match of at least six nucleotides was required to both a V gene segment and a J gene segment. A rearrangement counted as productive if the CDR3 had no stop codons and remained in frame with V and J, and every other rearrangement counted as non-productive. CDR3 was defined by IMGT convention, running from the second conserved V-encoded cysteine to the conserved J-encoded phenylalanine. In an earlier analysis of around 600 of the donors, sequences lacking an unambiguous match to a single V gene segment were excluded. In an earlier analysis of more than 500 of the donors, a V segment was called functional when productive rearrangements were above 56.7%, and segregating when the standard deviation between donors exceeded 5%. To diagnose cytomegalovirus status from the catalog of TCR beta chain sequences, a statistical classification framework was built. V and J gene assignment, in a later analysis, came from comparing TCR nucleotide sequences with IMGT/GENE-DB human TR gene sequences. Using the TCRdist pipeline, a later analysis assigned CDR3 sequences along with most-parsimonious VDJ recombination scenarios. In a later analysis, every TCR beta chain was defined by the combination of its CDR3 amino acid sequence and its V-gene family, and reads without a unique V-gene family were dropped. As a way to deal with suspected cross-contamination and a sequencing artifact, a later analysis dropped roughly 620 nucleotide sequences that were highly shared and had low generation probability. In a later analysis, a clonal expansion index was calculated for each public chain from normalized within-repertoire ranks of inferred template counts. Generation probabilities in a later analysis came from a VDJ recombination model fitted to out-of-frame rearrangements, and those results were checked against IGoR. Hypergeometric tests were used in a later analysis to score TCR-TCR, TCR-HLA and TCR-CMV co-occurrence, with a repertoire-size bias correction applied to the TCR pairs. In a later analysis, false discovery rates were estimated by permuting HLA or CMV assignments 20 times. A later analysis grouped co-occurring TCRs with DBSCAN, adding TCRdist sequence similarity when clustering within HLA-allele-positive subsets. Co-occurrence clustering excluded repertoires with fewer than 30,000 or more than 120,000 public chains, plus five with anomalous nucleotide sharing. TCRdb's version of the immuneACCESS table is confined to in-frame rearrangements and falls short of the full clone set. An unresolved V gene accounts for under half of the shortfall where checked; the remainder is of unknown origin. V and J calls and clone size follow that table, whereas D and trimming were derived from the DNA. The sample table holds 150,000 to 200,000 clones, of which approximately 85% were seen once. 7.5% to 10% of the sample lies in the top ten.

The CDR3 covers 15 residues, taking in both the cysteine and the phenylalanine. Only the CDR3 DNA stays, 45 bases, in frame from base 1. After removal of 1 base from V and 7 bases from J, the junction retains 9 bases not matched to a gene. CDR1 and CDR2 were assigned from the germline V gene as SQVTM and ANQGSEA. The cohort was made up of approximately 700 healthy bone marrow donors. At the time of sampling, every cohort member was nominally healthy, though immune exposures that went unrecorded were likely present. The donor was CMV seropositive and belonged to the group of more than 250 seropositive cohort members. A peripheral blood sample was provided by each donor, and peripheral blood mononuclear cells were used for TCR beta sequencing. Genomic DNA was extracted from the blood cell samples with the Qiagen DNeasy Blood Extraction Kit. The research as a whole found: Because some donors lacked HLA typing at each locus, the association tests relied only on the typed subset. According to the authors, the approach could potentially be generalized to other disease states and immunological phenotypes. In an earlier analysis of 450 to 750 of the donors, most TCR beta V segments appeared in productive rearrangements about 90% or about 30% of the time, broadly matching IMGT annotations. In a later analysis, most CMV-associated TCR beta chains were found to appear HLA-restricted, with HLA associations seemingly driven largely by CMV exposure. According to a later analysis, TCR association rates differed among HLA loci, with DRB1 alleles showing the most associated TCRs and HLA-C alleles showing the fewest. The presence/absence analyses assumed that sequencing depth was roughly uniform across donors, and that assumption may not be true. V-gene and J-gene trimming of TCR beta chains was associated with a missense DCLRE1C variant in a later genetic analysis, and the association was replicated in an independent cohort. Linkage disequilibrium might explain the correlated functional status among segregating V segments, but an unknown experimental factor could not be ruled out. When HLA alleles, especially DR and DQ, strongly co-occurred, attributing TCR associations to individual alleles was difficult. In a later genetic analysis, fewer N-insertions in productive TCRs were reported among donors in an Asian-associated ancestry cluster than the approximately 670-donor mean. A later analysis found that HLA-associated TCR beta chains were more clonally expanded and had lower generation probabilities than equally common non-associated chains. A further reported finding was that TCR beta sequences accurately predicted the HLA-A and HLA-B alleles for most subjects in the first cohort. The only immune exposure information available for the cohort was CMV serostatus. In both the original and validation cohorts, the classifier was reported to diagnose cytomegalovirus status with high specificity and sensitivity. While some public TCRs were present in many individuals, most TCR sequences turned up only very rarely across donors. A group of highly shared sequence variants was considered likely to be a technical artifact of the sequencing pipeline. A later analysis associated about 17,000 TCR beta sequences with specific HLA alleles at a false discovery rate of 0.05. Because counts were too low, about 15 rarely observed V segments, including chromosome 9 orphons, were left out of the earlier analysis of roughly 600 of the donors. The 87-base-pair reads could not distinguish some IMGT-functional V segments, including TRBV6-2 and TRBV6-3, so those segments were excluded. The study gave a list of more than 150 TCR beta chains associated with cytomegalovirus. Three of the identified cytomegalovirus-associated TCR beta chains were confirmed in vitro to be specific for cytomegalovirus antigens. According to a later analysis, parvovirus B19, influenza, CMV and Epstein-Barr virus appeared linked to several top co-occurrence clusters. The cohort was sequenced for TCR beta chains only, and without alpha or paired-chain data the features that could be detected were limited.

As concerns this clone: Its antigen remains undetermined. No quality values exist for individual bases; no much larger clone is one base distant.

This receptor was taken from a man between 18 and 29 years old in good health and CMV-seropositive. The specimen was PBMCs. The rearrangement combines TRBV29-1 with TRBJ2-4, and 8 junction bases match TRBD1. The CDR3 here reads CSVEGGTGWRNIQYF. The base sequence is TGCAGCGTTGAAGGAGGGACAGGTTGGAGGAACATTCAGTACTTC.